This T cell receptor (beta chain) was recovered during a study of post-analysis software for immune sequencing data. Study-level information: Courses of disease covered relapsing-remitting, secondary progressive and progressive-relapsing multiple sclerosis.

The authors incorporated unique molecular identifiers into the TCR beta cDNA libraries. TCRdb recomputed calls from the PCR reads with MiXCR, one row per CDR3 protein. Here the sample spans approximately 260,000 distinct CDR3 sequences, 36% being singletons. General study results and limits: Elevated frequency relative to controls characterized four to six TRBV segments in patients, TRBV5-6, TRBV5-1 and TRBV20-1 among them. There was significantly lower normalized Chao1 diversity in multiple sclerosis patients than in controls.

This CDR3 region has 14 residues. J gave up 5 bases and V 6 bases, and 4 bases lay outside the gene matches. This clonotype showed up many times. Its antigen remains unidentified. The source material was blood. The sequence derives from a girl between 5 and 17 years old with multiple sclerosis. This chain uses TRBV12-3 or TRBV12-4 with TRBJ2-5, with 12 bases fitting TRBD1. For the CDR3, the DNA is TGTGCCAGCAGCCGGGACAGGGGGCAGGAGACCCAGTACTTC. Protein product: CASSRDRGQETQYF.